The rows below give T cell receptor beta chains drawn from one sample of a study of blood T cell repertoires in COVID-19. TCRdb's copy holds only in-frame clones and misses some; the assay was immunoSEQ multiplex PCR. The table has under 60,000 clones, approximately 79% seen once; the top ten hold 20% to 30%. The sample comprised peripheral blood. The receptors originated from a man between 65 and 85 years old with acute or convalescent COVID-19. The CDR3 runs from the conserved cysteine through the conserved F or W. Fields, in order: CDR3 protein, CDR3 DNA, clone size, D gene, CDR3 length, V gene, J gene. The D gene is left open where the match is weak. Size is stated for part of the rows, as once, few or many counts, or as a class when the clone is expanded.

CDR3 protein: CATGQGAYEQYF
CDR3 DNA: TGTGCCACCGGACAGGGGGCTTACGAGCAGTACTTC
clone size: once
D gene: TRBD1
CDR3 length: 12
V gene: TRBV2
J gene: TRBJ2-7

CDR3 protein: CASSVDGGSNQPQHF
CDR3 DNA: TGTGCCAGCAGCGTAGACGGAGGGTCTAATCAGCCCCAGCATTTT
clone size: NA
D gene: NA
CDR3 length: 15
V gene: TRBV9
J gene: TRBJ1-5

CDR3 protein: CASSFGLNTEAFF
CDR3 DNA: TGCGCCAGCAGCTTTGGCCTGAACACTGAAGCTTTCTTT
clone size: NA
D gene: NA
CDR3 length: 13
V gene: TRBV5-1
J gene: TRBJ1-1

CDR3 protein: CASSQPGHNNEQFF
CDR3 DNA: TGTGCCAGCAGTCAACCGGGACACAACAATGAGCAGTTCTTC
clone size: NA
D gene: NA
CDR3 length: 14
V gene: TRBV3-1/TRBV3-2
J gene: TRBJ2-1

CDR3 protein: CASSTTLGETQYF
CDR3 DNA: TGCGCCAGCAGTACGACACTAGGGGAGACCCAGTACTTC
clone size: once
D gene: NA
CDR3 length: 13
V gene: TRBV10-1
J gene: TRBJ2-5

CDR3 protein: CASGRDTPSGANVLTF
CDR3 DNA: TGTGCCAGCGGCAGGGACACCCCCTCTGGGGCCAACGTCCTGACTTTC
clone size: NA
D gene: NA
CDR3 length: 16
V gene: TRBV7-3
J gene: TRBJ2-6

CDR3 protein: CASSQGFGYTF
CDR3 DNA: TGTGCCAGCAGCCAGGGGTTTGGCTACACCTTC
clone size: NA
D gene: NA
CDR3 length: 11
V gene: TRBV11-1
J gene: TRBJ1-2

CDR3 protein: CASSSPSGRATDTQYF
CDR3 DNA: TGTGCCAGCAGTTCGCCCAGCGGGAGGGCCACAGATACGCAGTATTTT
clone size: NA
D gene: TRBD2
CDR3 length: 16
V gene: TRBV27
J gene: TRBJ2-3

CDR3 protein: CASSPGANVLTF
CDR3 DNA: TGTGCCAGCAGCCCGGGGGCCAACGTCCTGACTTTC
clone size: once
D gene: NA
CDR3 length: 12
V gene: TRBV6-5
J gene: TRBJ2-6

CDR3 protein: CASSFAYISEGGYGYTF
CDR3 DNA: TGTGCCAGCAGTTTTGCTTATATATCCGAAGGAGGGTATGGCTACACCTTC
clone size: NA
D gene: NA
CDR3 length: 17
V gene: TRBV28
J gene: TRBJ1-2

CDR3 protein: CASSLAGAYNEQFF
CDR3 DNA: TGTGCCAGCAGTTTAGCGGGGGCCTACAATGAGCAGTTCTTC
clone size: NA
D gene: TRBD2
CDR3 length: 14
V gene: TRBV28
J gene: TRBJ2-1

CDR3 protein: CASSEPGQVYGYTF
CDR3 DNA: TGTGCCAGCAGTGAGCCGGGACAGGTCTATGGCTACACCTTC
clone size: few
D gene: TRBD1
CDR3 length: 14
V gene: TRBV6-1
J gene: TRBJ1-2

CDR3 protein: CAWQGYNEQFF
CDR3 DNA: TGTGCCTGGCAGGGGTACAATGAGCAGTTCTTC
clone size: NA
D gene: NA
CDR3 length: 11
V gene: TRBV30
J gene: TRBJ2-1

CDR3 protein: CASSARGGTGVYEQYF
CDR3 DNA: TGTGCCAGCAGTGCCAGGGGCGGGACAGGGGTCTACGAGCAGTACTTC
clone size: NA
D gene: TRBD1
CDR3 length: 16
V gene: TRBV28
J gene: TRBJ2-7

CDR3 protein: CASSLGGRGRAYGGEQFF
CDR3 DNA: TGTGCCAGCAGCCTAGGCGGGAGGGGGAGGGCCTACGGAGGTGAGCAGTTCTTC
clone size: NA
D gene: TRBD2
CDR3 length: 18
V gene: TRBV7-8
J gene: TRBJ2-1

CDR3 protein: CASSLSIRREFTGELFF
CDR3 DNA: TGTGCCAGCAGTTTATCGATAAGGCGGGAGTTCACCGGGGAGCTGTTTTTT
clone size: NA
D gene: TRBD2
CDR3 length: 17
V gene: TRBV27
J gene: TRBJ2-2

CDR3 protein: CASSLWRGGEDYGYTF
CDR3 DNA: TGTGCCAGCAGCTTATGGAGAGGCGGGGAGGACTATGGCTACACCTTC
clone size: NA
D gene: NA
CDR3 length: 16
V gene: TRBV7-9
J gene: TRBJ1-2

CDR3 protein: CSVEDPLAGSQETQYF
CDR3 DNA: TGCAGCGTTGAAGATCCGCTAGCGGGATCCCAAGAGACCCAGTACTTC
clone size: NA
D gene: TRBD2
CDR3 length: 16
V gene: TRBV29-1
J gene: TRBJ2-5

CDR3 protein: CASTLPGQPQHF
CDR3 DNA: TGTGCCAGCACCCTCCCCGGTCAGCCCCAGCATTTT
clone size: NA
D gene: NA
CDR3 length: 12
V gene: TRBV6-6
J gene: TRBJ1-5

CDR3 protein: CASTRVHQPQHF
CDR3 DNA: TGTGCCAGCACCAGGGTGCATCAGCCCCAGCATTTT
clone size: NA
D gene: NA
CDR3 length: 12
V gene: TRBV12-3/TRBV12-4
J gene: TRBJ1-5

CDR3 protein: CASLPGHGETEAFF
CDR3 DNA: TGTGCCAGCCTCCCTGGGCACGGCGAGACTGAAGCTTTCTTT
clone size: few
D gene: NA
CDR3 length: 14
V gene: TRBV27
J gene: TRBJ1-1

CDR3 protein: CASSSPPKGTSGSRNEQFF
CDR3 DNA: TGTGCCAGCAGCTCACCACCAAAAGGGACTAGCGGGAGCCGGAATGAGCAGTTCTTC
clone size: NA
D gene: TRBD2
CDR3 length: 19
V gene: TRBV7-9
J gene: TRBJ2-1

CDR3 protein: CASGVLRGQETQYF
CDR3 DNA: TGTGCCTCGGGGGTCTTGCGGGGCCAAGAGACCCAGTACTTC
clone size: NA
D gene: NA
CDR3 length: 14
V gene: TRBV30
J gene: TRBJ2-5

CDR3 protein: CSVDVGRGNYGYTF
CDR3 DNA: TGCAGCGTTGATGTTGGCAGGGGAAACTATGGCTACACCTTC
clone size: NA
D gene: NA
CDR3 length: 14
V gene: TRBV29-1
J gene: TRBJ1-2

CDR3 protein: CASTPGRGNTEAFF
CDR3 DNA: TGTGCCAGCACTCCCGGGAGGGGAAACACTGAAGCTTTCTTT
clone size: few
D gene: NA
CDR3 length: 14
V gene: TRBV28
J gene: TRBJ1-1

CDR3 protein: CAWNSGTVSNQPQHF
CDR3 DNA: TGTGCCTGGAATTCCGGGACAGTTAGCAATCAGCCCCAGCATTTT
clone size: once
D gene: TRBD1
CDR3 length: 15
V gene: TRBV30
J gene: TRBJ1-5

CDR3 protein: CASSIGQEQAFF
CDR3 DNA: TGTGCCAGCAGCATTGGACAGGAACAAGCTTTCTTT
clone size: once
D gene: TRBD1
CDR3 length: 12
V gene: TRBV11-3
J gene: TRBJ1-1

CDR3 protein: CATSTRLASTDTQYF
CDR3 DNA: TGTGCCACCAGCACCCGACTGGCCAGCACAGATACGCAGTATTTT
clone size: once
D gene: NA
CDR3 length: 15
V gene: TRBV15
J gene: TRBJ2-3

CDR3 protein: CASSEYTGERTDTQYF
CDR3 DNA: TGTGCCAGCAGTGAATATACGGGGGAGAGGACAGATACGCAGTATTTT
clone size: NA
D gene: NA
CDR3 length: 16
V gene: TRBV25-1
J gene: TRBJ2-3

CDR3 protein: CASSSRGRGNEKLFF
CDR3 DNA: TGTGCCAGCAGTTCCAGGGGGCGGGGTAATGAAAAACTGTTTTTT
clone size: NA
D gene: TRBD1
CDR3 length: 15
V gene: TRBV27
J gene: TRBJ1-4

CDR3 protein: CASSLGGGGKDNEQFF
CDR3 DNA: TGTGCCAGCAGCTTAGGCGGGGGGGGGAAGGACAATGAGCAGTTCTTC
clone size: NA
D gene: TRBD2
CDR3 length: 16
V gene: TRBV7-8
J gene: TRBJ2-1

CDR3 protein: CASSRGLTETQYF
CDR3 DNA: TGCGCCAGCAGCAGGGGACTCACCGAGACCCAGTACTTC
clone size: NA
D gene: NA
CDR3 length: 13
V gene: TRBV5-1
J gene: TRBJ2-5

CDR3 protein: CASSWGQGGDTQYF
CDR3 DNA: TGCGCCAGCAGCTGGGGACAGGGAGGAGATACGCAGTATTTT
clone size: NA
D gene: TRBD1
CDR3 length: 14
V gene: TRBV5-1
J gene: TRBJ2-3

CDR3 protein: CSVTSGFYEQYF
CDR3 DNA: TGCAGCGTCACATCAGGATTTTACGAGCAGTACTTC
clone size: NA
D gene: NA
CDR3 length: 12
V gene: TRBV29-1
J gene: TRBJ2-7

CDR3 protein: CASSILRGDTQKPLHF
CDR3 DNA: TGTGCCAGTAGTATACTGAGAGGGGACACCCAGAAACCCCTCCACTTT
clone size: few
D gene: NA
CDR3 length: 16
V gene: TRBV19
J gene: TRBJ1-6

CDR3 protein: CASSQGLAGVGEQYF
CDR3 DNA: TGTGCCAGCAGCCAGGGACTAGCGGGAGTTGGGGAGCAGTACTTC
clone size: NA
D gene: TRBD2
CDR3 length: 15
V gene: TRBV4-2
J gene: TRBJ2-7

CDR3 protein: CASSLTGAGEKLFF
CDR3 DNA: TGTGCCAGCAGCCTCACAGGGGCGGGCGAAAAACTGTTTTTT
clone size: NA
D gene: TRBD1
CDR3 length: 14
V gene: TRBV7-2
J gene: TRBJ1-4

CDR3 protein: CASSPYDRVDYGYTF
CDR3 DNA: TGTGCCAGCTCGCCCTACGACAGGGTCGACTATGGCTACACCTTC
clone size: few
D gene: TRBD1
CDR3 length: 15
V gene: TRBV18
J gene: TRBJ1-2

CDR3 protein: CASSIEQLYTGELFF
CDR3 DNA: TGTGCCAGTAGTATAGAACAGCTATACACCGGGGAGCTGTTTTTT
clone size: NA
D gene: NA
CDR3 length: 15
V gene: TRBV19
J gene: TRBJ2-2

CDR3 protein: CASSPRRLAGVSYEQYF
CDR3 DNA: TGTGCCAGCAGCCCTCGAAGACTAGCGGGAGTCTCCTACGAGCAGTACTTC
clone size: NA
D gene: TRBD2
CDR3 length: 17
V gene: TRBV14
J gene: TRBJ2-7

CDR3 protein: CASSQTDRVTGELFF
CDR3 DNA: TGTGCCAGCAGTCAAACCGACAGGGTCACCGGGGAGCTGTTTTTT
clone size: NA
D gene: TRBD1
CDR3 length: 15
V gene: TRBV7-2
J gene: TRBJ2-2

CDR3 protein: CATKGLAGNTDTQYF
CDR3 DNA: TGTGCCACCAAGGGACTAGCGGGTAACACAGATACGCAGTATTTT
clone size: NA
D gene: TRBD2
CDR3 length: 15
V gene: TRBV3-1/TRBV3-2
J gene: TRBJ2-3

CDR3 protein: CASSYSNARGKAFF
CDR3 DNA: TGTGCCAGCAGTTACTCGAACGCCAGGGGTAAAGCTTTCTTT
clone size: NA
D gene: NA
CDR3 length: 14
V gene: TRBV6-5
J gene: TRBJ1-1

CDR3 protein: CASSFEQGADTQYF
CDR3 DNA: TGTGCCAGCAGTTTTGAACAGGGGGCAGATACGCAGTATTTT
clone size: NA
D gene: TRBD1
CDR3 length: 14
V gene: TRBV28
J gene: TRBJ2-3

CDR3 protein: CASSQVGSSGELFF
CDR3 DNA: TGTGCCAGCAGCCAAGTCGGGAGTTCCGGGGAGCTGTTTTTT
clone size: NA
D gene: NA
CDR3 length: 14
V gene: TRBV3-1/TRBV3-2
J gene: TRBJ2-2

CDR3 protein: CASREGRQGDEKLFF
CDR3 DNA: TGTGCAAGTCGGGAAGGGCGCCAGGGGGATGAAAAACTGTTTTTT
clone size: NA
D gene: NA
CDR3 length: 15
V gene: TRBV12-2
J gene: TRBJ1-4

CDR3 protein: CAISESALGTDTQYF
CDR3 DNA: TGTGCCATCAGTGAGTCAGCTTTAGGCACAGATACGCAGTATTTT
clone size: NA
D gene: NA
CDR3 length: 15
V gene: TRBV10-3
J gene: TRBJ2-3

CDR3 protein: CASSIVGLASTEAFF
CDR3 DNA: TGTGCCAGTAGTATAGTCGGACTTGCTAGCACTGAAGCTTTCTTT
clone size: NA
D gene: NA
CDR3 length: 15
V gene: TRBV19
J gene: TRBJ1-1

CDR3 protein: CASTGSNTGELFF
CDR3 DNA: TGTGCCAGCACTGGCAGTAACACCGGGGAGCTGTTTTTT
clone size: NA
D gene: NA
CDR3 length: 13
V gene: TRBV2
J gene: TRBJ2-2

CDR3 protein: CASSPPSGQETQYF
CDR3 DNA: TGTGCCAGCAGCCCGCCCAGCGGACAAGAGACCCAGTACTTC
clone size: NA
D gene: NA
CDR3 length: 14
V gene: TRBV6-2/TRBV6-3
J gene: TRBJ2-5

CDR3 protein: CAWSSNRGGQQYF
CDR3 DNA: TGTGCCTGGAGTTCGAACAGGGGAGGTCAGCAGTACTTC
clone size: NA
D gene: NA
CDR3 length: 13
V gene: TRBV30
J gene: TRBJ2-7

CDR3 protein: CASSFSGSGIRETQYF
CDR3 DNA: TGCGCCAGCAGCTTTTCCGGTAGCGGGATAAGAGAGACCCAGTACTTC
clone size: NA
D gene: TRBD2
CDR3 length: 16
V gene: TRBV5-1
J gene: TRBJ2-5

CDR3 protein: CASSQTAQGSYNEQFF
CDR3 DNA: TGCGCCAGCAGCCAAACCGCACAGGGATCCTACAATGAGCAGTTCTTC
clone size: NA
D gene: NA
CDR3 length: 16
V gene: TRBV4-3
J gene: TRBJ2-1

CDR3 protein: CASSLSGGPNNEQFF
CDR3 DNA: TGTGCCAGCAGCTTATCGGGGGGTCCGAACAATGAGCAGTTCTTC
clone size: NA
D gene: TRBD2
CDR3 length: 15
V gene: TRBV7-9
J gene: TRBJ2-1